The clone carrying this T cell receptor (beta chain) has only a few counts. Its antigen is not known. The sample comes from a study of CD8+ T cells in alopecia areata. The CDR3 is 15 residues long. Germline CDR1 is MNHEY and CDR2 is SVGAGI. Trimming removed 8 bases at V and 0 bases at J, with 15 bases between. Extracted RNA was reverse transcribed, and the resulting cDNA served as sequencing template. Profiling relied on immunoSEQ multiplex PCR, and the TCRdb table lists in-frame clones only, not all of them. The table has hundreds of thousands of clones, under 40% seen once. General observations from the study: Tofacitinib did not eliminate many expanded lesional clones from scalp or blood. It was less clear whether patients shared TCRs than it was in mice, possibly because of HLA. Baseline CD8+ expansion's link to response remains uncertain, as there was one nonresponder.

Treatment here: oral pan-JAK inhibitor, 5-10 mg twice daily. Peripheral blood, together with lesional scalp punch biopsies, was collected from alopecia areata patients. The sequenced sample was CD4+ T cells sorted from blood, obtained around week 34, from a patient treated with tofacitinib. The sequence was obtained from a human donor with alopecia areata. V usage is TRBV6-5 and J usage is TRBJ2-3, with a tentative D call TRBD2 (5 bases). CDR3 region: CASCPLGGSTDTQYF. CDR3 DNA sequence: TGTGCCAGCTGCCCCCTTGGCGGGAGCACAGATACGCAGTATTTT.